The present entry profiles one T cell receptor beta chain with its context. The data stem from a study of Ad26.COV2.S vaccination and SARS-CoV-2 variants. Treatment indicated: around 19 received Ad26.COV2.S at low or high dose, single or two shots; about 5 received placebo; per-sample allocation not given. Sample collection was performed on day 63 after the first vaccine or placebo injection. Here immunoSEQ multiplex PCR was the method, and the copy in TCRdb shows in-frame clones only, minus some. The data contain 500,000 or so clones, approximately 88% of them singletons. This CDR3 has 14 residues. Looked up from germline, CDR1 is LGHDT and CDR2 is YNNKEL (reference sequence). V was clipped by 4 bases and J by 5 bases, with 14 bases between them.

This receptor was taken from a person aged 18-60 years who received the Ad26.COV2.S COVID-19 vaccine or a placebo. The chain uses TRBV3-1 (or the pseudogene TRBV3-2) and TRBJ1-2; perhaps TRBD1 as D (6 bases). Sequencing used peripheral blood, obtained in a trial of Ad26.COV2.S vaccine versus placebo. CDR3 amino acids: CASSPSTGSYGYTF. The CDR3 nucleotides are TGTGCCAGCAGCCCTTCGACAGGATCATATGGCTACACCTTC.